The 14 T cell receptor beta chains in this list originate from one sample, sequenced in a study of T cells expressing NK-cell markers. From the 5' RACE reads, TCRdb lists one entry per CDR3 protein and no DNA. The table for this sample gives 300,000 to 450,000 distinct CDR3 sequences. Sample: blood T cells: a sorted CD56 or NKG2C T cell subset, CD4+ or CD8+ T cells, or bulk PBMC T cells (not recorded which). The receptors stem from a man aged 18-75 years in good health.

The CDR3 sequence is CASSQATSAYEQYF. The rearrangement uses TRBV4-2 and TRBJ2-7. CDR1 LGHNA and CDR2 YNFKEQ come from the germline V gene. The CDR3 is made up of 14 amino acids.

The chain links TRBV5-1 to TRBJ1-1. The CDR3 runs 17 residues. The V gene's germline CDR1 is SGHRS and CDR2 YFSETQ. The CDR3 loop reads CASSPQGTSQMNTEAFF.

The chain joins TRBV7-2 to TRBJ1-1; TCRdb's D call of TRBD1 is untestable without DNA. The length of the CDR3 is 14 residues. CDR1 and CDR2 (germline): SGHTA, FQGNSA. The CDR3 is CASSRTQRNTEAFF.

This chain joins TRBV9 and TRBJ2-1; TCRdb reports TRBD1, a call that lacks DNA to check it against. CDR1 SGDLS and CDR2 YYNGEE come from the germline V gene. The CDR3 length is 15 residues. The chain's CDR3 is CASSVMAGGLNEQFF.

J is TRBJ1-1 and V is TRBV5-1; TCRdb calls TRBD1, which cannot be checked without DNA. Germline-derived CDR1 and CDR2 are SGHRS and YFSETQ. This CDR3 contains 18 residues. CDR3 protein: CASSFITGTGGRNTEAFF.

The chain recombines TRBV11-1 with TRBJ2-7; TCRdb's D call of TRBD1 is untestable without DNA. The CDR3 has 14 amino acids. Germline CDR1 reads SGHAT; CDR2 reads FQDESV (reference sequence). The CDR3 here is CASSWGQRLYEQYF.

The V call is TRBV6-2 or TRBV6-3, the J call TRBJ2-3; TCRdb picks TRBD2, but there is no DNA to check that call. This CDR3 region has 19 residues. The germline CDR1 and CDR2 sequences are MNHEY and SVGEGT. This CDR3 is CASSAQSSELAGGADTQYF.

The J gene is TRBJ1-2, the V gene TRBV20-1; TCRdb outputs TRBD1, but without DNA this stays unchecked. The germline gives CDR1 DFQATT, CDR2 SNEGSKA (reference sequence). The CDR3 runs 12 residues. The CDR3 here is CSFNRGFDGYTF.

J is TRBJ1-5 and V is TRBV20-1. Germline values: CDR1 DFQATT, CDR2 SNEGSKA (reference sequence). CDR3 length equals 13 residues. The CDR3 loop reads CSASRQYNQPQHF.

The gene calls are TRBV27 and TRBJ1-2. CDR1 is MNHEY, CDR2 SMNVEV, per germline (reference sequence). CDR3 length: 15 amino acids. The CDR3: CASSPLRTGNYGYTF.

The V and J genes are TRBV12-3 or TRBV12-4 and TRBJ2-5; the D call from TCRdb, TRBD2, cannot be confirmed without DNA. The CDR3 totals 16 residues. CDR3 protein: CASSPKLAGGPQTQYF.

The chain joins TRBV28 to TRBJ2-7; the TCRdb call, TRBD1, lacks DNA for checking. This CDR3 has 14 amino acids. CDR1 is MDHEN, CDR2 SYDVKM, per germline. CDR3: CASSVIGTGGEQYF.

The rearrangement joins TRBV12-3 or TRBV12-4 to TRBJ2-1. CDR3 size: 13 residues. The CDR3 spells CASSLAHGWQQFF.

The rearrangement links TRBV7-6 to TRBJ2-7; TCRdb outputs TRBD2, but without DNA this stays unchecked. The germline V gene has CDR1 SGHVS and CDR2 FNYEAQ. This CDR3 comprises 13 residues. The CDR3 loop is CASSLEGQNTQYF. The full variable domain, its missing parts supplied by reference TRBV7-6 and TRBJ2-7, is GAGVSQSPRYKVTKRGQDVALRCDPISGHVSLYWYRQALGQGPEFLTYFNYEAQQDKSGLPNDRFSAERPEGSISTLTIQRTEQRDSAMYRCASSLEGQNTQYFGPGTRLTVT.